This T cell receptor beta chain was observed in a study of T cell responses to AZD1222 COVID-19 vaccine. Assay: immunoSEQ multiplex PCR; the TCRdb copy retains only in-frame clones and omits some. The sample shows approximately 220,000 clones, about 92% of them seen only once. Germline CDR1 is SGHRS and CDR2 is YFSETQ. This CDR3 is built from 10 residues. The V and J ends lost 4 bases and 5 bases respectively, with 2 bases between them. The receptor comes from an adult in good health. The chain employs TRBV5-1 and TRBJ2-3; D is undetermined. The starting material was peripheral blood, obtained on day 0 of MenACWY control vaccination. In nucleotides, the CDR3 is TGCGCCAGCAGCGGAGATACGCAGTATTTT. It specifies CASSGDTQYF. Full variable domain (rest looked up from reference TRBV5-1 and TRBJ2-3): KAGVTQTPRYLIKTRGQQVTLSCSPISGHRSVSWYQQTPGQGLQFLFEYFSETQRNKGNFPGRFSGRQFSNSRSEMNVSTLELGDSALYLCASSGDTQYFGPGTRLTVL.